Listed below are T cell receptor beta chains from one sample, sequenced in a study of T cells in Graves' hyperthyroidism and ophthalmopathy. Using its own MiXCR run on the multiplex PCR reads, TCRdb lists one record per CDR3 protein. The data show over 350,000 distinct CDR3 sequences, roughly 14% seen once. The sample comprised blood. The receptor source for this set is a man between 18 and 29 years old with Graves' ophthalmopathy. Each CDR3 is given without its conserved first and last residue. D genes are given only for firm matches.

CDR3 protein,V gene,D gene,CDR3 length
ASSLGAGGLSEQF,TRBV11-2,TRBD1,13
ASSYALGLGKDEQF,TRBV19,-,14
ASSSEGTEAF,TRBV5-1,-,10
ASSLLVGTGELF,TRBV7-8,-,12
ASSLEDRTTYEQY,TRBV5-5,TRBD1,13
ASSPRDLYNEQF,TRBV5-1,-,12
ASNQGLAARDEQY,TRBV19,TRBD2,13
ASGRAEQY,TRBV10-2,-,8
ASSLKMFRELEDGTDTQY,TRBV7-3,-,18
SASSWTYHNEQF,TRBV20-1,-,12
ASSQVGLHTDTQY,TRBV7-8,-,13
ASRAGKRGDTQY,TRBV6-2/TRBV6-3,TRBD2,12
ASGTDLPTEAF,TRBV7-9,TRBD1,11
ASSAAASGANVLT,TRBV5-6,-,13
ASSSGTAGSYNEQF,TRBV7-8,-,14
ATSLGLASEQF,TRBV15,TRBD2,11